Listed below are T cell receptor beta chains from one sample, sequenced in a study of PD-1 and CTLA-4 blockade in melanoma. Method: immunoSEQ multiplex PCR; TCRdb's copy keeps in-frame clones and lacks some. The profile shows almost 30,000 clones, approximately 91% of them singletons. Specimen: CD8+ T cells from peripheral blood, collected before anti-PD-1 treatment. These receptors all stem from a human donor with melanoma. Each CDR3 is given without its conserved first and last residue. The order of the fields is V gene, J gene, CDR3 length, CDR3 protein.

>TRBV12-3/TRBV12-4|TRBJ1-5|10
ASSQQGMPQH
>TRBV19|TRBJ1-1|12
ASSTPWRNTEAF
>TRBV6-5|TRBJ1-1|11
ASRGVGNTEAF
>TRBV7-9|TRBJ2-1|14
ASSLGAESSYNEQF
>TRBV29-1|TRBJ2-1|15
SVDPYTGQSSYNEQF
>TRBV30|TRBJ1-1|12
AWSVTLGITEAF
>TRBV3-1/TRBV3-2|TRBJ1-1|12
ASSQELRAVEAF
>TRBV12-3/TRBV12-4|TRBJ2-2|11
ASSLGGTGELF
>TRBV5-1|TRBJ1-2|10
ASRGTEEGYT
>TRBV7-9|TRBJ2-7|12
ASSPGQEPYEQY
>TRBV28|TRBJ1-1|15
ASSNHPPDRGATEAF
>TRBV28|TRBJ2-7|15
ASSLSPGLGSAYEQY
>TRBV7-6|TRBJ1-1|12
ASSVDSVNTEAF
>TRBV5-8|TRBJ1-1|13
ASSPRGPLGTEAF
>TRBV28|TRBJ2-1|12
ASSLASGSNEQF
>TRBV7-9|TRBJ1-1|13
ASSPRDRLNTEAF
>TRBV11-2|TRBJ1-1|11
ASSLTLGTEAF
>TRBV6-6|TRBJ1-1|11
ASSPRGRTEAF